These 14 T cell receptor beta chains share one sample of origin, sequenced in a study of Graves' ophthalmopathy and Graves' hyperthyroidism. As the template, RNA transcripts were used to amplify TCR beta CDR3 regions. HTBI primers were used in a first-round RT-PCR, which preceded a second-round multiplex PCR. TCRdb independently ran MiXCR on the multiplex PCR reads; one entry per CDR3 protein. The sample consists of 600,000 to 950,000 distinct CDR3 sequences, approximately 40% of them appearing once. The sample was peripheral blood. All receptors derive from an adult man with Graves' ophthalmopathy.

This clonotype has at least ten counts. The V call is TRBV29-1, the J call TRBJ2-2; TRBD2 matches at 10 bases. The CDR3 is 15 residues long. V lost 3 bases and J lost 5; bases outside the gene matches: 6. The germline gives CDR1 SQVTM, CDR2 ANQGSEA. The CDR3, as DNA: TGCAGCGTTGACTTGGGGACTAGCGTTACCGGGGAGCTGTTTTTT. It encodes CSVDLGTSVTGELFF.

The chain links TRBV2 to TRBJ1-4; D is undetermined. V lost 3 bases and J 7 bases, leaving 12 bases between the germline ends. The CDR3 length is 14 residues. CDR1 and CDR2 (germline): SNHLY, FYNNEI. CDR3 in amino acids: CASSDSIPPEKLFF. The CDR3 coding sequence is TGTGCCAGCAGTGACAGTATCCCCCCTGAAAAACTGTTTTTT.

This chain uses TRBV15 with TRBJ2-2; weak D call: TRBD1 (5 bases). V lost 1 base and J 4 bases, leaving 13 bases between the germline ends. Germline V gives CDR1 LNHNV, CDR2 YYDKDF (reference sequence). This CDR3 is 16 amino acids long. The CDR3 spells CATSRGQGLFTGELFF. CDR3 in DNA: TGTGCCACCAGCAGAGGCCAGGGATTATTCACCGGGGAGCTGTTTTTT.

This chain connects TRBV20-1 to TRBJ2-7; 10 bases line up with TRBD1. J was trimmed by 2 bases and V by 1 base; bases with no gene match: 11. This CDR3 has 17 amino acids. Germline values: CDR1 DFQATT, CDR2 SNEGSKA (reference sequence). Written as DNA, the CDR3 is TGCAGTGCTAGAGCACTCAAGCCCGGGACAGGGGCCTACGAGCAGTACTTC. Translation gives CSARALKPGTGAYEQYF.

This clonotype showed up just a few times. V gene TRBV2 combines with J gene TRBJ1-2; possibly TRBD1 for D (5 bases). Trimming removed 5 bases at V and 8 bases at J, with 6 bases between. The CDR3 runs to 10 residues. From germline, CDR1 is SNHLY and CDR2 FYNNEI. CDR3 coding DNA: TGTGCCAGCAGTCCAGGGGGCTACACCTTC. It is translated as CASSPGGYTF. The entire variable domain, with the rest obtained from reference TRBV2 and TRBJ1-2, is as follows: EPEVTQTPSHQVTQMGQEVILRCVPISNHLYFYWYRQILGQKVEFLVSFYNNEISEKSEIFDDQFSVERPDGSNFTLKIRSTKLEDSAMYFCASSPGGYTFGSGTRLTVV.

This clonotype has ten or more counts. The genes are TRBV7-9 and TRBJ1-2; D ambiguous. Germline V gene lookup returns CDR1 SEHNR and CDR2 FQNEAQ (reference sequence). Trimming removed 2 bases at V and 6 bases at J, with 4 bases between. There are 11 residues in the CDR3. The CDR3 coding sequence is TGTGCCAGCAGCTTAACTGATGGCTACACCTTC. Encoded protein: CASSLTDGYTF.

The chain joins TRBV7-2 to TRBJ2-5; D call uncertain. The germline V gene has CDR1 SGHTA and CDR2 FQGNSA. The CDR3 has 15 amino acids. Trimming removed 6 bases at V and 0 bases at J, with 14 bases between. CDR3 nucleotides: TGTGCCAGCAGAGCTCCCTCCACGTACCAAGAGACCCAGTACTTC. Translating it yields CASRAPSTYQETQYF.

This chain links TRBV7-6 with TRBJ1-1; 7 nucleotides agree with TRBD1. There are 14 residues in the CDR3. Germline loops: CDR1 SGHVS, CDR2 FNYEAQ. V trimming: 5 bases; J trimming: 4 bases; junction bases outside the gene matches: 7. CDR3 nucleotides: TGTGCCAGCAGCCACACGACAGGGTTCACTGAAGCTTTCTTT. Translation gives CASSHTTGFTEAFF.

At least ten counts were recorded for this clonotype. The chain has TRBV2 and TRBJ1-5, with D uncertain. Per the germline V gene, CDR1 is SNHLY and CDR2 is FYNNEI. Trimming removed 7 bases at V and 0 bases at J, with 13 bases between. The CDR3 sequence is 15 residues long. CDR3 sequence reads: CASIGPGHSNQPQHF. CDR3 DNA: TGTGCCAGCATCGGTCCGGGTCATAGCAATCAGCCCCAGCATTTT.

The V gene is TRBV25-1, the J gene TRBJ1-1, with 10 positions matching TRBD1. CDR1 and CDR2 from the germline V gene are MGHDK and SYGVNS. This CDR3 is built from 12 residues. The V gene end was trimmed by 10 bases and the J gene end by 5 bases; junction bases not matched to a gene: 4. CDR3 nucleotide sequence: TGTGCCAACATGGACAGGGGGACTGAAGCTTTCTTT. Translation gives CANMDRGTEAFF.

This chain connects TRBV12-3 or TRBV12-4 to TRBJ2-5, with a possible D match to TRBD1 (7 bases). Trimming took off 5 bases at V and 5 bases at J, with 15 bases between the two ends. CDR3 length equals 14 residues. The DNA of the CDR3 is TGTGCCAGCAGTGGGGGGACAGTTGAGGAGACCCAGTACTTC. It yields the protein CASSGGTVEETQYF.

J is TRBJ2-2 and V is TRBV2, with D perhaps TRBD1 (5 bases). V was clipped by 2 bases and J by 0 bases, with 7 bases between them. This CDR3 is built from 15 residues. Germline values: CDR1 SNHLY, CDR2 FYNNEI. CDR3 bases: TGTGCCAGCAGTGAACGACAGCCGAACACCGGGGAGCTGTTTTTT. This translates into CASSERQPNTGELFF.

This clonotype appeared a few times. J is TRBJ2-2 and V is TRBV15; D not resolved. CDR1 is LNHNV and CDR2 is YYDKDF in the germline V gene (reference sequence). The CDR3 totals 15 residues. Trimming cost V 0 bases and J 7 bases, with 12 bases left between them. In DNA, the CDR3 is TGTGCCACCAGCAGAGAATCGGTGTGGCTCGGGGAGCTGTTTTTT. Protein: CATSRESVWLGELFF.

V gene TRBV7-2 combines with J gene TRBJ1-1; D is possibly TRBD1 (6 bases). V lost 8 bases and J 5 bases, leaving 18 bases between the germline ends. The V gene's germline CDR1 is SGHTA and CDR2 FQGNSA. The CDR3 has 14 residues. DNA for the CDR3: TGTGCCAGCCAAACGGGTGGGGGCCGAACTGAAGCTTTCTTT. The encoded protein is CASQTGGGRTEAFF. Full variable domain (outside the CDR3, taken from reference TRBV7-2 and TRBJ1-1): GAGVSQSPSNKVTEKGKDVELRCDPISGHTALYWYRQSLGQGLEFLIYFQGNSAPDKSGLPSDRFSAERTGGSVSTLTIQRTQQEDSAVYLCASQTGGGRTEAFFGQGTRLTVV.